This T cell receptor beta chain emerged from a study of T cell repertoires in cytomegalovirus infection. Study-wide context: TCR beta signatures that were public indicated CMV infection and matching HLA type. Study observations and caveats: Carriers of CMV plus the relevant HLA were identified by cumulative public TCR beta family frequency. There were HLA-C-restricted CMV-specific TCR beta clonotypes dominating the ex vivo response.

By its share, this clonotype is medium-sized. The antigen remains unidentified. TCRdb recomputed calls from the reads with MiXCR, one row per CDR3 protein. The sample includes approximately 250,000 distinct CDR3 sequences, roughly 22% of them seen just once. The CDR3 consists of 13 residues. The V and J ends lost 5 bases and 9 bases, in that order; junction bases with no gene match: 6. Looked up from germline, CDR1 is SEHNR and CDR2 is FQNEAQ (reference sequence). The TCR was taken from a human donor in good health (CMV status not recorded). Some clones in this sample may be carry-over from other donors' samples. The genes are TRBV7-9 and TRBJ2-1; 8 nucleotides agree with TRBD1. Sequencing was carried out using CD8+ T cells from PBMCs. The CDR3 spells CASSGTGGIEQFF. CDR3 DNA sequence: TGTGCCAGCAGCGGGACAGGTGGGATTGAGCAGTTCTTC.